Here is one TCR beta chain with its context. The data are from a study of blood T cell repertoires in COVID-19. About the study: PBMCs, B-cell-depleted T cells, or T cells were the source of the cDNA or gDNA that made up the material.

CDR3 length: 19 residues. V was clipped by 4 bases and J by 3 bases, with 23 bases between them. Germline CDR1 and CDR2: SGDLS and YYNGEE. As handled by the study authors: For nucleated cells, counts were estimated from reference gene primer amplification. Generated by immunoSEQ multiplex PCR, the TCRdb table keeps only in-frame clones and is missing some. V and J calls and clone size are those listed in that table; D and trimming were worked out from the DNA. There are 140,000 to 150,000 clones in the sample; more than 75% occur only once, and approximately 10% lies in the top ten. Those who participated ranged in age from about 18 to 89 years and resided in around 22 US areas. Grouping used clinical history reported by participants in a survey and questionnaire.

Material: PBMCs or T cells enriched from blood (not recorded which). The V gene is TRBV9, the J gene TRBJ2-6; no reliable D call. The TCR was taken from a man aged 55-75 years who had recovered from COVID-19. The CDR3 region is CASSPPLPRLTYGANVLTF. The CDR3 coding sequence is TGTGCCAGCAGCCCTCCCCTCCCCAGACTGACGTATGGGGCCAACGTCCTGACTTTC.